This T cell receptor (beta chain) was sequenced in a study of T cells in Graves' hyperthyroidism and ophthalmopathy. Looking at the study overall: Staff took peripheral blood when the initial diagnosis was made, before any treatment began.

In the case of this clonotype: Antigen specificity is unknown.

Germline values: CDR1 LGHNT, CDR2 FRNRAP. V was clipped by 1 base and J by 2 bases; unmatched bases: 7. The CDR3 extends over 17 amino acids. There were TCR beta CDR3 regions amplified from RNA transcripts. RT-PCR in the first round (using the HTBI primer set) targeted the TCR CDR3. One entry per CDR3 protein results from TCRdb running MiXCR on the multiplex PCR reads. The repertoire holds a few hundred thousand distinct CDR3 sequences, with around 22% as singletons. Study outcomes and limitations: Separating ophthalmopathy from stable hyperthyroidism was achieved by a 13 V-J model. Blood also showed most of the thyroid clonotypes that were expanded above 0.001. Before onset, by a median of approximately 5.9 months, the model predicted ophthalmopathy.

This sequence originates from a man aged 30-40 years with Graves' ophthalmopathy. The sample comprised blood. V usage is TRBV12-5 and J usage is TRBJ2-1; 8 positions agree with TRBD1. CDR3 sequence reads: CASGLDGDRTTYNEQFF. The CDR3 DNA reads TGTGCTAGTGGTTTGGACGGGGACAGGACGACCTACAATGAGCAGTTCTTC.